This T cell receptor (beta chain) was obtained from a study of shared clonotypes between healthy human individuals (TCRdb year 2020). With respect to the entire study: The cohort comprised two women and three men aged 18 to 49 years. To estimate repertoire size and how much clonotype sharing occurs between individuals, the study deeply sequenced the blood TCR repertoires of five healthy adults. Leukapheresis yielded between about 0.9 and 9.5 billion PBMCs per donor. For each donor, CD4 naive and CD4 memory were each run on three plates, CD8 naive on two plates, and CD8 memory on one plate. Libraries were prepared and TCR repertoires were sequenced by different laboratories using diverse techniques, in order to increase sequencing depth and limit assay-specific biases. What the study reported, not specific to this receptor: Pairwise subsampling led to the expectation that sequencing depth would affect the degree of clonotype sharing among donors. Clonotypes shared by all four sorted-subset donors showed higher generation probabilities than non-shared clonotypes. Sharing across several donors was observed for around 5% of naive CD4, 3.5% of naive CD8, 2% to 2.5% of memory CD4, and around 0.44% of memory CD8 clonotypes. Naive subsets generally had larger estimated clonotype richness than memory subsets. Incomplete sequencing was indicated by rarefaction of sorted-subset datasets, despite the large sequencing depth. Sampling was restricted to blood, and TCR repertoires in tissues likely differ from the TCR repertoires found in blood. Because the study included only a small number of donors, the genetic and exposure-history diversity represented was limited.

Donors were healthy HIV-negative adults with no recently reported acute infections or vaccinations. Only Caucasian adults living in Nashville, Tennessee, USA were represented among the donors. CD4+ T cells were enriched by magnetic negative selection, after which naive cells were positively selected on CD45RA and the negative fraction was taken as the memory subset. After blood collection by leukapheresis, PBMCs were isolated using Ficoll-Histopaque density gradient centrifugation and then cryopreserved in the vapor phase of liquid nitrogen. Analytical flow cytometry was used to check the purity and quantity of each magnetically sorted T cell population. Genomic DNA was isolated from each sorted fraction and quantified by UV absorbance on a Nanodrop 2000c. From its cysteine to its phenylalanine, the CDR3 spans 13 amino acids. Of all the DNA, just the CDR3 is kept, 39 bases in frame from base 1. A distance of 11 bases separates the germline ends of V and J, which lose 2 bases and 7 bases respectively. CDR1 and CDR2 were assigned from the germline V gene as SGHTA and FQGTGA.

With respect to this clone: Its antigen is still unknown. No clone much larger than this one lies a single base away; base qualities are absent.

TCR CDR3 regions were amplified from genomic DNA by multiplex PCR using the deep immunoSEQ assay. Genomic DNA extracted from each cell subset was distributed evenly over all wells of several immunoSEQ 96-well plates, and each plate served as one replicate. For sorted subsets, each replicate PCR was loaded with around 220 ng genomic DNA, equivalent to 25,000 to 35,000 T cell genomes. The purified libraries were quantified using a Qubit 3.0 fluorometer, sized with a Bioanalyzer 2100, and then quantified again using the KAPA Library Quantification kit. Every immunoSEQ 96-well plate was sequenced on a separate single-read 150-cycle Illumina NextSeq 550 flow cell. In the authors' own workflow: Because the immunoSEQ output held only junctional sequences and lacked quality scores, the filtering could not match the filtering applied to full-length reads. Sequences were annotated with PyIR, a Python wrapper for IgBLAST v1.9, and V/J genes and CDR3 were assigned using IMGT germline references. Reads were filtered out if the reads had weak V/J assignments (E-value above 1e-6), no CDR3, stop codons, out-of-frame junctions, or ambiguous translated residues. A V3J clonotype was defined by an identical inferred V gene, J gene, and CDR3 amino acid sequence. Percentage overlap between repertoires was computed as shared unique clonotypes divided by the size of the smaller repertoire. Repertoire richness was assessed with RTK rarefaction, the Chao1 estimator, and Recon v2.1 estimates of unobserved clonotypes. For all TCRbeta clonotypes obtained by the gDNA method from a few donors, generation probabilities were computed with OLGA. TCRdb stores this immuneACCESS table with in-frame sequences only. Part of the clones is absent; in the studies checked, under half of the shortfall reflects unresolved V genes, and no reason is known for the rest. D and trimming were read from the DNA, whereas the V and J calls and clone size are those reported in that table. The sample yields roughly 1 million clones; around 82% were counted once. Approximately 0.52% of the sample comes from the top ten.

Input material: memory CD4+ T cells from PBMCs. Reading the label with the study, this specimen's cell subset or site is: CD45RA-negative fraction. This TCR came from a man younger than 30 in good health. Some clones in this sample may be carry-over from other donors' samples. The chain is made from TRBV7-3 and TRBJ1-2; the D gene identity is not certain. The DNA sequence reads TGTGCCAGCAGCTTATCATCTGGGAGTGGCTACACCTTC. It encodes CASSLSSGSGYTF.